Listed below are T cell receptor beta chains from one sample, sequenced in a study of post-analysis software for immune sequencing data. TCRdb re-analysed the PCR reads in MiXCR, keeping a single row per CDR3 protein. The data hold 400,000 to 500,000 distinct CDR3 sequences, with about 39% observed a single time. The sequenced sample was blood. These receptors were taken from a girl aged 2-15 years with multiple sclerosis. The CDR3 runs from the conserved cysteine through the conserved F or W. A D gene is named only where the DNA matches it firmly. Rows may omit the clone size; those that give it use once, few, many or a size class.

v_call	d_call	clone_size	j_call	cdr3_aa	cdr3_nt
TRBV6-8	TRBD1	.	TRBJ2-7	CASSCSTADRDYEQYF	TGTGCCAGCAGTTGCTCCACCGCGGACAGGGACTACGAGCAGTACTTC
TRBV10-3	.	few	TRBJ2-7	CAISEVRTSYEQYF	TGTGCCATCAGTGAGGTACGGACCTCCTACGAGCAGTACTTC
TRBV7-2	TRBD1	.	TRBJ2-7	CASRTGQGLNEQYF	TGTGCCAGCAGAACGGGACAGGGGCTTAACGAGCAGTACTTC
TRBV20-1	.	many	TRBJ2-7	CSARRESSYEQYF	TGCAGTGCTAGAAGGGAGAGCTCCTACGAGCAGTACTTC
TRBV9	TRBD2	.	TRBJ2-3	CASSVVPSGLTDTQYF	TGTGCCAGCAGCGTAGTGCCTAGCGGACTCACAGATACGCAGTATTTT
TRBV28	.	few	TRBJ2-1	CASRVSENEQFF	TGTGCCAGCAGGGTTAGCGAGAATGAGCAGTTCTTC
TRBV5-1	.	many	TRBJ2-7	CASSLERGSYEQYF	TGCGCCAGCAGCTTGGAACGGGGGTCCTACGAGCAGTACTTC
TRBV5-1	TRBD1	.	TRBJ1-1	CASSSTGDSEAFF	TGCGCCAGCAGCTCCACAGGGGATTCTGAAGCTTTCTTT
TRBV5-6	.	.	TRBJ1-1	CASSGGEGPGYEAFF	TGTGCCAGCAGTGGCGGGGAGGGCCCCGGTTATGAAGCTTTCTTT
TRBV29-1	.	.	TRBJ2-1	CSVGREFF	TGCAGCGTTGGGAGGGAGTTCTTC
TRBV5-6	.	.	TRBJ2-7	CASSLGSLRENSYEQYF	TGTGCCAGCAGCTTGGGTTCCCTAAGGGAGAACTCCTACGAGCAGTACTTC
TRBV12-3/TRBV12-4	TRBD1	.	TRBJ2-1	CASSSDRSSYNEQFF	TGTGCCAGCAGTTCGGACAGGAGCTCCTACAATGAGCAGTTCTTC
TRBV2	TRBD1	few	TRBJ2-7	CASSEGQGGRYEQYF	TGTGCCAGCAGTGAAGGACAGGGGGGTCGCTACGAGCAGTACTTC
TRBV4-3	TRBD2	.	TRBJ2-7	CASSQRTSGSYEQYF	TGCGCCAGCAGCCAAAGGACTAGCGGTTCCTACGAGCAGTACTTC
TRBV28	TRBD2	few	TRBJ2-7	CASRPAGVAHSEQYF	TGTGCCAGCAGACCAGCGGGAGTTGCCCACTCCGAGCAGTACTTC
TRBV29-1	TRBD2	.	TRBJ2-5	CSVGTRLVETQYF	TGCAGCGTCGGGACTAGGTTGGTCGAGACCCAGTACTTC
TRBV18	.	few	TRBJ2-1	CASSPLGTPNEQFF	TGTGCCAGCTCACCACTAGGGACACCCAATGAGCAGTTCTTC
TRBV10-3	.	.	TRBJ1-6	CAIQQGFNSPLHF	TGTGCCATTCAACAGGGCTTTAATTCACCCCTCCACTTT
TRBV28	.	.	TRBJ2-3	CASSLGYNNHPQNTQYF	TGTGCCAGCAGTTTGGGTTACAACAACCACCCACAGAATACGCAGTATTTT
TRBV7-9	TRBD1	few	TRBJ2-5	CASSLGEDRGQETQYF	TGTGCCAGCAGCCTTGGGGAAGACAGGGGACAAGAGACCCAGTACTTC
TRBV7-2	.	few	TRBJ2-4	CASSLAPNRVGSGIQYF	TGTGCCAGCAGCTTAGCCCCTAACAGGGTGGGGTCCGGCATTCAGTACTTC
TRBV29-1	.	few	TRBJ1-1	CSASGTTAEAFF	TGCAGCGCCTCCGGGACAACCGCTGAAGCTTTCTTT
TRBV18	.	.	TRBJ2-1	CASSPLLDDNEQFF	TGTGCCAGCTCACCACTTTTGGACGACAATGAGCAGTTCTTC
TRBV7-6	.	many	TRBJ2-7	CASSLAYGGATYEQYF	TGTGCCAGCAGCTTAGCGTACGGCGGGGCAACCTACGAGCAGTACTTC
TRBV12-3/TRBV12-4	.	few	TRBJ2-6	CASKNTSGANVLTF	TGTGCCAGCAAAAACACCTCTGGGGCCAACGTCCTGACTTTC
TRBV5-5	.	.	TRBJ2-5	CASSPRHQLYQETQYF	TGTGCCAGCAGCCCCCGACACCAACTCTACCAAGAGACCCAGTACTTC
TRBV30	TRBD1	.	TRBJ1-1	CASGQGGEGNTEAFF	TGTGCCTCTGGACAGGGTGGGGAGGGTAACACTGAAGCTTTCTTT
TRBV29-1	TRBD1	few	TRBJ1-1	CSVGQGFTEAFF	TGCAGCGTTGGACAGGGGTTCACTGAAGCTTTCTTT
TRBV20-1	.	.	TRBJ2-7	CSANSGATYEQYF	TGCAGTGCCAATTCCGGGGCCACCTACGAGCAGTACTTC
TRBV4-3	.	few	TRBJ2-4	CASSQVWREEAKNIQYF	TGCGCCAGCAGCCAAGTCTGGAGGGAGGAGGCCAAAAACATTCAGTACTTC
TRBV7-2	.	.	TRBJ1-4	CASSSQGGPDEKLFF	TGTGCCAGCAGCTCCCAGGGTGGTCCAGATGAAAAACTGTTTTTT
TRBV28	.	few	TRBJ2-4	CASSSVPGDIQYF	TGTGCCAGCAGTTCCGTCCCGGGGGACATTCAGTACTTC
TRBV5-1	TRBD2	.	TRBJ2-5	CASSLSGGAQETQYF	TGCGCCAGCAGCTTGAGCGGGGGGGCCCAAGAGACCCAGTACTTC